This T cell receptor (beta chain) was found in a study of human T cells and chemical hapten exposure. Across the study: Readings were taken at 6 days from patch tests that had applied 0.01% DPC to the upper back. Alopecia universalis, totalis or areata was present in patients who were mostly female.

Each CDR3 protein gets one entry after TCRdb re-called the RACE reads with MiXCR. The top ten clones hold more than 2.5% of a sample with roughly 100,000 distinct CDR3 sequences, less than 40% of them seen once. The time point here: patch test 3, about 24 weeks after DPC sensitization. Treatment noted: therapeutic diphenylcyclopropenone sensitization with weekly scalp DPC. Extraction yielded total RNA from whole blood (unfractionated). V gave up 7 bases and J gave up 3 bases; unmatched junction bases: 11. Germline V lookup: CDR1 MNHNY, CDR2 SVGAGI (reference sequence). There are 15 residues in the CDR3. Whole-study findings and limits: DPC sensitization produced no change in TCRs with frequency above 1 in 1000.

This clonotype turned up a few times. The antigen is undetermined. This material consisted of whole blood, taken in connection with sensitization to the hapten diphenylcyclopropenone (DPC). The rearrangement uses TRBV6-6 and TRBJ2-7; 8 nucleotides align to TRBD2. The TCR comes from a middle-aged man with alopecia areata. Some clones in this sample may be carry-over from other donors' samples. The CDR3 DNA reads TGTGCCAGCACCCACGGGAGGGTCGGAGGCTACGAGCAGTACGTC. Its protein product is CASTHGRVGGYEQYV.